This T cell receptor (beta chain) was found in a study of T cell responses to AZD1222 COVID-19 vaccine. Sequencing used immunoSEQ multiplex PCR; TCRdb keeps in-frame clones, though not all of them. The sample holds 100,000 to 150,000 clones, approximately 90% seen once. Study-level points and caveats: Sampling captured repertoires only after the peak T cell response. Reportedly, nearly half the spike-specific TCRs target unmutated variant regions.

Trimming removed 0 bases at V and 7 bases at J, with 10 bases between. The CDR3 runs to 13 residues. Germline CDR1 and CDR2: SGHRS and YFSETQ. With regard to this clone: Its target is not known.

The TCR originated in an adult in good health. V usage is TRBV5-1 and J usage is TRBJ1-1; D might be TRBD1 (6 bases). The sample was peripheral blood, taken on day 0 of MenACWY control vaccination. The CDR3 region is CASSLEAGVEAFF. The CDR3, as DNA: TGCGCCAGCAGCTTGGAAGCAGGGGTTGAAGCTTTCTTT.